This section outlines one TCR beta chain sequence together with its context. Authors' data handling: Using reference gene primer amplification, nucleated cell counts were estimated. The protocol was immunoSEQ multiplex PCR, while the TCRdb copy is restricted to in-frame clones and leaves out a portion. That table furnishes V, J and clone size, whereas the DNA furnished D and trimming. The sample consists of under 90,000 clones, nearly 80% of them appearing once. These data come from a study of blood T cell repertoires in COVID-19. Study details: The samples span acute and convalescent COVID-19 from the United States, Italy and Spain. T cells, B-cell-depleted T cells, or PBMCs provided the cDNA or gDNA that served as material.

Germline CDR1 and CDR2: MDHEN and SYDVKM. The CDR3 has 14 residues. V shed 5 bases and J shed 3 bases, with 14 bases lying between them. Sequencing was performed on peripheral blood. The origin of this receptor is a human donor in a cohort sampled during active COVID-19. V and J are TRBV28 and TRBJ2-7, with a possible D match to TRBD1 (6 bases). The CDR3 nucleotides read TGTGCCAGCAGTGCCCACAGGGTGGACTACGAGCAGTACTTC. This gives the protein CASSAHRVDYEQYF.